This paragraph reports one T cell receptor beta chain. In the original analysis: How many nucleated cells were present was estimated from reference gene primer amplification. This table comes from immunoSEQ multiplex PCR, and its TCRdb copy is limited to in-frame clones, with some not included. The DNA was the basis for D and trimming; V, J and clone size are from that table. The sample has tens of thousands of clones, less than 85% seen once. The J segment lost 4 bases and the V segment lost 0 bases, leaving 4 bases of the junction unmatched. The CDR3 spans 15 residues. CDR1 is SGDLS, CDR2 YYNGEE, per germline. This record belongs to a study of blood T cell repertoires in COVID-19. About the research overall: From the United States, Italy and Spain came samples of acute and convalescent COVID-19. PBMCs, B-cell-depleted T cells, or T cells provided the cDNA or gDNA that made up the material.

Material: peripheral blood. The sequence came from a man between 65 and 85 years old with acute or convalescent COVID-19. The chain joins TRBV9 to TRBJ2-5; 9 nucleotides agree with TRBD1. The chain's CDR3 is CASSVGGTGLETQYF. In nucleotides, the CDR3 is TGTGCCAGCAGCGTAGGCGGGACAGGGCTAGAGACCCAGTACTTC.